This entry lists 3 T cell receptor beta chains sequenced from one sample in a study of shared clonotypes between healthy human individuals. Cells designated naive CD8 were CD45RO-negative and were positively selected for CCR7, with terminally differentiated effector memory CD45RA+ cells excluded. Here immunoSEQ multiplex PCR was the method, and the copy in TCRdb shows in-frame clones only, minus some. The sample lists some 2,100,000 clones, roughly 91% seen once, with about 1.5% in the top ten. Input material: naive CD8+ T cells from PBMCs. All receptors derive from a man in his late teens or twenties in good health. Some clones in this sample may be carry-over from other donors' samples.

The V and J genes are TRBV4-1 and TRBJ1-5; D is ambiguous. The CDR3 sequence is 14 residues long. Germline-derived CDR1 and CDR2 are MGHRA and YSYEKL. The germline V and J ends were trimmed by 3 bases and 1 base, with 7 bases remaining between them. CDR3 sequence: CASSHRVSNQPQHF. As DNA, the CDR3 is TGCGCCAGCAGCCACCGCGTCAGCAATCAGCCCCAGCATTTT.

This clone came up once. Different DNA sequences within this sample yield the same CDR3. The chain uses TRBV5-6 and TRBJ2-1; perhaps TRBD1 as D (5 bases). Germline assignment: CDR1 SGHDT and CDR2 YYEEEE. The CDR3 is 11 residues long. The V gene lost 2 bases and the J gene lost 9 bases, with 6 bases spanning the gap. The CDR3 loop is CASSLGVEQFF. CDR3 nucleotides: TGTGCCAGCAGCTTAGGGGTTGAGCAGTTCTTC.

The chain recombines TRBV27 with TRBJ2-3; D may be TRBD1 or TRBD2 (5 bases each). Germline assignment: CDR1 MNHEY and CDR2 SMNVEV (reference sequence). The germline V and J ends were trimmed by 8 bases and 5 bases, with 14 bases remaining between them. There are 13 residues in the CDR3. CDR3 DNA: TGTGCCAGCGTAGGTGGGGACCTAGATACGCAGTATTTT. Translating gives CASVGGDLDTQYF.